This T cell receptor beta chain appears in the sequencing data of a study of blood T cell repertoires in COVID-19 (TCRdb year 2020). As for the study more broadly: Collaborator samples came from the United States, Italy and Spain and covered acute and convalescent phases of COVID-19. The sample metadata nearly always contained a de-identified subject ID, COVID-19 status, age in years and sex. The prospective study material was composed of cDNA or gDNA derived from T cells, B-cell-depleted T cells, or PBMCs. The repertoires were made available in a free public database intended to serve as a resource for research on the immune response to SARS-CoV-2. Where available, HLA class I and class II types were taken from metadata supplied by the sample provider and were not determined by assay-based typing. Subjects who had been exposed to COVID-19, were actively infected with it, or had recovered from it provided the deeply sampled blood TCRbeta repertoires that made up the dataset. The samples were drawn from the first 160 participants of the ongoing ImmuneRACE study and from roughly 1,300 subjects provided by 6 global collaborators. Paper-wide results and their limitations: The quantity of clinical and demographic metadata differed by source and by participant and was supplied without curation.

Taken from the germline V gene (reference sequence), the CDR1 and CDR2 loops are LNHDA and SQIVND. Germline trimming amounts to 5 bases on V and 4 bases on J, with 3 as the count of junction bases outside the gene matches. Spanning cysteine to phenylalanine, the CDR3 consists of 14 amino acids. Only the CDR3 portion is preserved as DNA: 42 bases, with reading frame beginning at the first base. Whole blood was collected in K2EDTA tubes by collaborating institutions according to the institutions' own protocols. Collaborator samples were shipped for TCRbeta analysis as frozen whole blood, isolated PBMCs, or DNA extracted from either sample type. TCRbeta CDR3 regions were amplified from genomic DNA using the immunoSEQ Assay, a bias-controlled multiplex PCR. The paper's processing steps were these. The number of nucleated cells in each sample was estimated from the amplification of reference gene primers within the assay. To quantify the absolute abundance of each unique TCRbeta CDR3 rearrangement, sequence reads were collapsed and filtered. For each sample, productive Simpson clonality was calculated by taking the square root of Simpson's diversity index across productive rearrangements. TCRdb mirrors the immuneACCESS table, restricted to in-frame sequences. Some clones are absent from its copies; in checked studies, under half trace to an unresolved V gene, and the reason for the others is unknown. Clone size and the V and J calls come from that table; the DNA yielded D and trimming. In this sample the table shows about 150,000 clones, roughly 87% of which occur a single time. About 4.1% of the sample is in the top ten clones.

As regards this clone: What this receptor recognizes is not known. Per-base qualities were not stored, and no clone one base away is much larger.

Recombination linked TRBV19 to TRBJ2-2; 8 central bases correspond to TRBD1. The sequence was obtained from an older woman with active or convalescent COVID-19. The sample was peripheral blood. The CDR3 protein is CASSSTGGTGELFF. DNA sequence: TGTGCCAGTAGTTCAACAGGGGGCACCGGGGAGCTGTTTTTT.